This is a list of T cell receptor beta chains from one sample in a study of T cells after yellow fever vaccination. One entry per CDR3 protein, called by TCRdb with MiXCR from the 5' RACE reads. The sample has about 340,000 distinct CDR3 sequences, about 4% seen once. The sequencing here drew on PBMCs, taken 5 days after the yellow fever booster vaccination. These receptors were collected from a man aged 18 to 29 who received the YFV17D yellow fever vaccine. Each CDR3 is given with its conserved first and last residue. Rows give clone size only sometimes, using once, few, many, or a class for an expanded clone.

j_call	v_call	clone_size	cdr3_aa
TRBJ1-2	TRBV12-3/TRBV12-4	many	CASSFGGQYGYTF
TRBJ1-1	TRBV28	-	CASRLYPQGQAFF
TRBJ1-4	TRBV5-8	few	CASRSLPVNEKLFF
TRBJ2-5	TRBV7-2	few	CASSKSAGGYQETQYF
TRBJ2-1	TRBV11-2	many	CASSAYGTGHNEQFF
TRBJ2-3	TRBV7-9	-	CASNPSSDSTDTQYF
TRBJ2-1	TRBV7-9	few	CASSFLAYEQFF
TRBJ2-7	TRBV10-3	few	CAITDPTSSYEQYF
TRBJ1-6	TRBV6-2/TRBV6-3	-	CASSYRRSPLHF
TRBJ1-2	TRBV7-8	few	CASSWTGTGGAGYTF
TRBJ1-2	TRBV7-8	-	CASSLPNRGLGYGYTF
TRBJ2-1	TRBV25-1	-	CASSVIGNEQFF
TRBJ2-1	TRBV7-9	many	CASSLCGKLGQPCDEQFF
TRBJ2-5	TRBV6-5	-	CASRRGGWETQYF
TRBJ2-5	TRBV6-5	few	CASRLNRGRTETQYF
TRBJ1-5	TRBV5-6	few	CASSLFGWGNQPQHF
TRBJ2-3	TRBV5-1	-	CASSFIGGGAADTQYF
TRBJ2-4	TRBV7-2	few	CASTTRDRGTAKNIQYF
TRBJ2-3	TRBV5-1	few	CASSLMLAGGDTQYF
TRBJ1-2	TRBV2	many	CASSVVGGYTF